Below, one T cell receptor (beta chain) is given with its context. Repertoires were generated with immunoSEQ multiplex PCR, while TCRdb's copy carries only in-frame clones and drops some. The data contain around 340,000 clones, around 90% of them singletons. This record belongs to a study of Ad26.COV2.S vaccination and SARS-CoV-2 variants. Noted treatment: around 19 received Ad26.COV2.S at low or high dose, single or two shots; about 5 received placebo; per-sample allocation not given. At day 63 after the first vaccine or placebo injection, samples were drawn. V lost 4 bases and J lost 2, with 12 bases in between. The germline CDR1 and CDR2 sequences are SGDLS and YYNGEE. CDR3 length: 14 residues.

Sample: peripheral blood, taken in a trial of Ad26.COV2.S vaccine versus placebo. The TCR was taken from a person aged 18-65 years who received the Ad26.COV2.S COVID-19 vaccine or a placebo. V gene TRBV9 combines with J gene TRBJ1-2; perhaps TRBD1 as D (6 bases). CDR3 DNA: TGTGCCAGCAGCTCCGGACAGCTAAACTATGGCTACACCTTC. Translating gives CASSSGQLNYGYTF.